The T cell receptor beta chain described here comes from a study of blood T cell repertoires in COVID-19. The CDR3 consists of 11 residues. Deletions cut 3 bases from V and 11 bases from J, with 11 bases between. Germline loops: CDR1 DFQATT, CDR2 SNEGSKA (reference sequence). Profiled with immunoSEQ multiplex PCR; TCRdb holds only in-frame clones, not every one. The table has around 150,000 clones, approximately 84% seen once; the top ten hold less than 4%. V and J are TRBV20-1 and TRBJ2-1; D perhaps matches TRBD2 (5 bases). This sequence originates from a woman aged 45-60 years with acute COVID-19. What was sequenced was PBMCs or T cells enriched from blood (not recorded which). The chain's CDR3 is CSASSPGKQFF. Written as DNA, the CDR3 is TGCAGTGCTAGCTCCCCGGGGAAGCAGTTCTTC.